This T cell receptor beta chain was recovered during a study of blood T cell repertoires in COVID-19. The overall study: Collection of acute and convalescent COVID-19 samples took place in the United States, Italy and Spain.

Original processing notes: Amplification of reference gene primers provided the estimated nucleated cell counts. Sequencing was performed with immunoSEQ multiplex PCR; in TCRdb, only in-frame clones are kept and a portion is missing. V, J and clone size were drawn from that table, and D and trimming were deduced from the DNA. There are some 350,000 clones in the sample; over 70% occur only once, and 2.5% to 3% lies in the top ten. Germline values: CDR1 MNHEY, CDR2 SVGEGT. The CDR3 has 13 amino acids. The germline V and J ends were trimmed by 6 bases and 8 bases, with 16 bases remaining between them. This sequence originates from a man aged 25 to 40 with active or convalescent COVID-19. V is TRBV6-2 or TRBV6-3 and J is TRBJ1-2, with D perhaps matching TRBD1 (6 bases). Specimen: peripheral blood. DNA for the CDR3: TGTGCCAGCAGCCTGGGACAAAATCGGGGCTACACCTTC. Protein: CASSLGQNRGYTF.